The present TCR beta chain was sequenced within a study of immune cell composition in non-small cell lung cancer. Profiling relied on immunoSEQ multiplex PCR, and the TCRdb table lists in-frame clones only, not all of them. The data show 5,100 or so clones, more than 70% seen once. The V gene lost 6 bases and the J gene lost 0 bases, with 11 bases spanning the gap. The CDR3 has 14 residues. Germline assignment: CDR1 SNHLY and CDR2 FYNNEI. Normal lung was sampled as far from the tumour as possible, at least 3 cm. The sample comprised non-adjacent lung tissue. The chain has TRBV2 and TRBJ2-5; D perhaps matches TRBD1 (6 bases). The source is a human donor with non-small cell lung cancer. Some clones in this sample may be carry-over from other donors' samples. The CDR3 DNA reads as TGTGCCAGCAGCGTACAGGGCCACCAAGAGACCCAGTACTTC. Translating gives CASSVQGHQETQYF.